A single sample gave rise to the 12 T cell receptor beta chains below, sequenced in a study of radiotherapy plus CTLA-4 blockade in lung cancer. Some clones are missing from TCRdb's copy, which holds only in-frame ones; the method was immunoSEQ multiplex PCR. The sample consists of 50,000 to 65,000 clones, 70% to 85% of them appearing once. The source was peripheral blood, collected from a patient treated with radiotherapy plus ipilimumab. The receptor set was obtained from a human donor with non-small cell lung cancer who had a partial response to radiotherapy plus ipilimumab.

The CDR3: CASSSGLAGYNEQFF. CDR3 in DNA: TGTGCCAGCAGCTCAGGACTAGCGGGATACAATGAGCAGTTCTTC. The chain employs TRBV6-5 and TRBJ2-1, with TRBD2 matching 12 bases. Germline V lookup: CDR1 MNHEY, CDR2 SVGAGI. This CDR3 has 15 amino acids. V dropped 6 bases and J dropped 4; count of bases not matched to a gene: 4.

This chain uses TRBV27 with TRBJ1-3, with TRBD1 identical over 8 bases. Looked up from germline, CDR1 is MNHEY and CDR2 is SMNVEV (reference sequence). The CDR3 extends over 18 amino acids. With 3 bases clipped from V and 0 bases from J, the junction kept 10 bases outside the gene matches. CDR3 region: CASSLRLTGANSGNTIYF. Written as DNA, the CDR3 is TGTGCCAGCAGTTTGCGGTTGACAGGGGCTAACTCTGGAAACACCATATATTTT.

V and J are TRBV19 and TRBJ1-2, with D unresolved. V lost 5 bases and J lost 2, with 15 bases in between. Germline CDR1 LNHDA, CDR2 SQIVND (reference sequence). CDR3 length equals 15 residues. The CDR3 protein is CASSSTPDRNYGYTF. CDR3 sequence (DNA): TGTGCCAGTAGTTCCACCCCCGATCGGAACTATGGCTACACCTTC.

The chain couples TRBV30 to TRBJ1-1; 9 bases agree with TRBD1. Germline CDR1 GTSNPN, CDR2 SVGIG (reference sequence). The CDR3 length is 13 residues. V gave up 5 bases and J gave up 5 bases; unmatched junction bases: 6. The CDR3 nucleotides are TGTGCCTGGTTGGGACAGGGTCGGACTGAAGCTTTCTTT. The encoded protein is CAWLGQGRTEAFF.

The rearrangement links TRBV10-1 to TRBJ1-1, with D possibly matching TRBD1 (5 bases). The germline V and J ends were trimmed by 0 bases and 12 bases, with 14 bases remaining between them. The germline CDR1 and CDR2 sequences are WNHNN and SYGVQD (reference sequence). This CDR3 region has 13 residues. The CDR3 sequence: CASSESGGVRTFF. DNA for the CDR3: TGCGCCAGCAGTGAGTCCGGGGGGGTCAGGACTTTCTTT.

The CDR3 DNA reads as TGTGCCAGCAGCCCTGGCACCCGGACCCAGTACTTC. Residues: CASSPGTRTQYF. This chain links TRBV5-6 with TRBJ2-5; D is undetermined. Trimming pared 4 bases from V and 7 bases from J, leaving 11 bases between. The CDR3 length is 12 residues. Germline CDR1 is SGHDT and CDR2 is YYEEEE.

The sample holds a few counts of this clone. The chain employs TRBV7-2 and TRBJ2-5; D remains unclear. This CDR3 region has 14 residues. Germline lookup yields CDR1 SGHTA and CDR2 FQGNSA. Trimming shortened V by 1 base and J by 4 bases, and 10 bases separated the two germline ends. Here the CDR3 DNA reads TGTGCCAGCAGCTTAGGGGCTCCCCCAGAGACCCAGTACTTC. Its protein is CASSLGAPPETQYF.

This sequence joins TRBV4-2 and TRBJ2-2, with 8 nucleotides matching TRBD2. This CDR3 region has 16 residues. V gave up 5 bases and J gave up 2 bases; unmatched junction bases: 7. Germline V gene sequence: CDR1 LGHNA, CDR2 YNFKEQ. CDR3 protein: CASSARTSINTGELFF. CDR3 coding DNA: TGTGCCAGCAGCGCCCGGACTAGCATTAACACCGGGGAGCTGTTTTTT.

The V gene is TRBV30, the J gene TRBJ2-7; 9 nucleotides line up with TRBD2. V shed 2 bases and J 2 bases; nucleotides not matched to a gene: 4. The V gene's germline CDR1 is GTSNPN and CDR2 SVGIG (reference sequence). The CDR3 has 14 residues. In DNA form, the CDR3 reads TGTGCCTGGAGTCGACTAGCGGCGACCTACGAGCAGTACTTC. Protein sequence: CAWSRLAATYEQYF.

The rearrangement joins TRBV11-3 to TRBJ2-3; D remains unclear. The V end lost 5 bases, the J end lost 1 base, and 16 bases lay between the germline ends. Germline-derived CDR1 and CDR2 are SGHNT and YENEEA. The CDR3 is 16 residues long. The CDR3 is CASSPSAGFGTDTQYF. The DNA of the CDR3 is TGTGCCAGCAGCCCTAGTGCCGGGTTTGGCACAGATACGCAGTATTTT.

The chain combines TRBV29-1 with TRBJ2-7; 9 positions match TRBD1. Germline CDR1 SQVTM, CDR2 ANQGSEA. Unmatched junction bases numbered 4, after V lost 7 bases and J lost 0 bases. The CDR3 runs to 13 residues. CDR3 sequence reads: CSARDRASYEQYF. CDR3 bases: TGCAGCGCCAGGGACAGGGCCTCCTACGAGCAGTACTTC.

This chain joins TRBV7-8 and TRBJ2-1; 10 nucleotides line up with TRBD1. Germline CDR1 and CDR2: SGHVS and FQNEAQ. This CDR3 comprises 16 residues. After removal of 4 bases from V and 2 bases from J, the junction contained 5 bases not matched to a gene. The DNA of the CDR3 is TGTGCCAGCAGCTCTTCCGGGACAGGGGCCTACAATGAGCAGTTCTTC. Protein sequence: CASSSSGTGAYNEQFF.